This TCR beta chain was captured by sequencing in a study of blood T cell repertoires in COVID-19. Looking at the study overall: The United States, Italy and Spain provided the acute and convalescent COVID-19 samples. From T cells, B-cell-depleted T cells, or PBMCs came the material, which was cDNA or gDNA.

The germline V gene has CDR1 MRHNA and CDR2 SNTAGT. The V and J ends lost 0 bases and 7 bases respectively, with 7 bases between them. This CDR3 contains 14 residues. In its sample, this clone was seen a few times. In the original analysis: The authors estimated nucleated cell counts from reference gene primer amplification. Generated by immunoSEQ multiplex PCR, the TCRdb table keeps only in-frame clones and is missing some. That table gives V, J and clone size, and the DNA gave D and trimming. The sample carries 100,000 or so clones, approximately 91% recorded once. The chain couples TRBV6-4 to TRBJ1-6; no clear D. Specimen: peripheral blood. The TCR was taken from a woman aged 60-75 years with acute or convalescent COVID-19. The CDR3 bases are TGTGCCAGCAGTGACTCGCCCGGGAATTCACCCCTCCACTTT. Amino acid sequence: CASSDSPGNSPLHF.